This T cell receptor beta chain was identified in a study of shared T cell receptors in the human thymus. Libraries were prepared by immunoSEQ multiplex PCR; TCRdb keeps only in-frame clonotypes and omits some of them. The data show about 730,000 clones, approximately 85% seen once. Looked up from germline, CDR1 is SGHTA and CDR2 is FQGNSA. The V end was cut by 4 bases, the J end by 6 bases, with 9 bases between. The CDR3 totals 13 residues. These data also featured in a second study, about human thymus T cells. From that paper: Resections from corrective heart surgery provided thymus tissue. Related work showed strongly overlapping thymic repertoires across unrelated individuals.

The chain combines TRBV7-2 with TRBJ2-2; D unclear. Sequencing was performed on thymocytes. This sequence originates from a girl under three years old with a congenital heart defect. The chain's CDR3 is CASSSPMSGELFF. In DNA, the CDR3 is TGTGCCAGCAGCTCCCCAATGTCCGGGGAGCTGTTTTTT.